This T cell receptor (beta chain) was profiled in a study of vaccination and CD4 T cells after COVID-19. Across the whole study: Post-COVID samples were collected a median about 94 days following diagnosis, spanning 35 to 161. Whole-study findings and limits: Median approximately 84% of reactive clones detected in convalescent patients emerged only post-vaccination.

Note on this clonotype: Its antigen is still unknown.

With the Oncomine TCR Beta short-read assay, DNA from cultured CD4+ T cells was sequenced. From the PCR reads, TCRdb called clonotypes with MiXCR, one entry per CDR3 protein. The sample holds roughly 18,000 distinct CDR3 sequences, around two fifths seen once. The sample's treatment: approximately 9-day PBMC culture with coronavirus spike peptide pools or control peptides (ViraFEST assay). T cells were expanded with peptide pools, and expanded clonotypes were identified by TCR sequencing. Looked up from germline, CDR1 is SGHRS and CDR2 is YFSETQ. Trimming removed 4 bases from V and 8 bases from J, with 20 bases in between. The CDR3 spans 15 residues.

The clonotype comes from a human donor who had recovered from COVID-19. The sample was CD4+ T cells from blood, cultured in vitro. The chain employs TRBV5-1 and TRBJ2-3; D call uncertain. CDR3 residues: CASSEIPAGAFTQYF. CDR3 coding DNA: TGCGCCAGCAGCGAAATACCCGCAGGAGCTTTTACGCAGTATTTT.